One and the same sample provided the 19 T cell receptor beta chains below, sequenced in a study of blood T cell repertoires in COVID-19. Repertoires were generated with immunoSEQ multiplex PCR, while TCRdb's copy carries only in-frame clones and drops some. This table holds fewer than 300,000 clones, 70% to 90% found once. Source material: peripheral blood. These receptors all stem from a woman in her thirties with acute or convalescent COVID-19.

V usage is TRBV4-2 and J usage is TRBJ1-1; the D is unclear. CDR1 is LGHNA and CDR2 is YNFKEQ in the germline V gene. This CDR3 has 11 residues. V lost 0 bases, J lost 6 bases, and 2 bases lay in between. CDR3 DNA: TGTGCCAGCAGCCAAGACTCTGAAGCTTTCTTT. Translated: CASSQDSEAFF.

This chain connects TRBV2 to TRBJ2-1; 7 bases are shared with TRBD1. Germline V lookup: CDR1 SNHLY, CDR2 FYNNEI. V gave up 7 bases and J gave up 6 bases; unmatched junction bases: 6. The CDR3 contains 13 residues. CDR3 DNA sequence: TGTGCCAGCAAGAGACAGGGTTTCAATGAGCAGTTCTTC. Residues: CASKRQGFNEQFF. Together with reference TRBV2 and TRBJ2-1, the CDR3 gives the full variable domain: EPEVTQTPSHQVTQMGQEVILRCVPISNHLYFYWYRQILGQKVEFLVSFYNNEISEKSEIFDDQFSVERPDGSNFTLKIRSTKLEDSAMYFCASKRQGFNEQFFGPGTRLTVL.

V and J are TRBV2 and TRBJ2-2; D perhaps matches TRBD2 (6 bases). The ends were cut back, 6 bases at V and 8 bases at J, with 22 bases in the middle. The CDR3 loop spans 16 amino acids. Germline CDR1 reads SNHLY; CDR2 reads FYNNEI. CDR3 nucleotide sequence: TGTGCCAGCAGGGCCGGGACTTTCCTTTTAAGGGGGGAGCTGTTTTTT. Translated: CASRAGTFLLRGELFF.

The DNA for the CDR3 is TGTGCCAGCAGTTCGGGACAGGGGGCGCGTGTAACCATATATTTT. This codes for CASSSGQGARVTIYF. The chain combines TRBV3-1 (or the pseudogene TRBV3-2) with TRBJ1-3, with 12 nucleotides matching TRBD1. The V gene's germline CDR1 is LGHDT and CDR2 YNNKEL (reference sequence). Losses at the gene ends were 6 bases for V and 10 bases for J; bases not matched to a gene: 10. The CDR3 sequence is 15 residues long.

In DNA form, the CDR3 reads TGCGCCAGCAGCCACAGAGGGGGGAACACTGAAGCTTTCTTT. Translation gives CASSHRGGNTEAFF. This chain connects TRBV4-1 to TRBJ1-1; D is perhaps TRBD1 (6 bases). Per the germline V gene, CDR1 is MGHRA and CDR2 is YSYEKL. Trimming pared 3 bases from V and 1 base from J, leaving 9 bases between. This CDR3 is 14 amino acids long.

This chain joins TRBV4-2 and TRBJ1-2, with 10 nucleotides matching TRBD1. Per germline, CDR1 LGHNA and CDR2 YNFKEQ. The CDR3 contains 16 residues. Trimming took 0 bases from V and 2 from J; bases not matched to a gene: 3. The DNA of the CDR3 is TGTGCCAGCAGCCAAGACGGGACAGGGGTAAACTATGGCTACACCTTC. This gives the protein CASSQDGTGVNYGYTF.

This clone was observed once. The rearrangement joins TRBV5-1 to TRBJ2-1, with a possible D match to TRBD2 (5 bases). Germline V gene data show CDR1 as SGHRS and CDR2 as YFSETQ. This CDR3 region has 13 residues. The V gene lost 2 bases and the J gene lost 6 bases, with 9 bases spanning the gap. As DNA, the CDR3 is TGCGCCAGCAGCTTAGATCTAGCCAATGAGCAGTTCTTC. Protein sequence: CASSLDLANEQFF. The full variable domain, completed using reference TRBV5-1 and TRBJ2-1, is KAGVTQTPRYLIKTRGQQVTLSCSPISGHRSVSWYQQTPGQGLQFLFEYFSETQRNKGNFPGRFSGRQFSNSRSEMNVSTLELGDSALYLCASSLDLANEQFFGPGTRLTVL.

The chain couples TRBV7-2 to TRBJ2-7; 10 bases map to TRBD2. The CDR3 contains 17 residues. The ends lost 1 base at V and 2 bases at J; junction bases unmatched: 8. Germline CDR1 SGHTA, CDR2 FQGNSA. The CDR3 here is CASSLVPAGGLTYEQYF. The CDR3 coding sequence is TGTGCCAGCAGCTTAGTTCCAGCGGGAGGGCTTACCTACGAGCAGTACTTC.

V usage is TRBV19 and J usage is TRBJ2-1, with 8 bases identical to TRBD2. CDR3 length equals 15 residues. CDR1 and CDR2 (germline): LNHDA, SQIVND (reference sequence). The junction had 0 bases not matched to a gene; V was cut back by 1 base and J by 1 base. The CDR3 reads CASSIASGSYNEQFF. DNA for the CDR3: TGTGCCAGTAGTATAGCTAGCGGGTCCTACAATGAGCAGTTCTTC.

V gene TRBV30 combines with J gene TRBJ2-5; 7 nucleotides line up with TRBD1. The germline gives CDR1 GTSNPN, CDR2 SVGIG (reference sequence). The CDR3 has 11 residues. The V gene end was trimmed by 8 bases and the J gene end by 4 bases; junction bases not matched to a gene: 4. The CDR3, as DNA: TGTGCCCGAGGGGGCTCAGAGACCCAGTACTTC. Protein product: CARGGSETQYF.

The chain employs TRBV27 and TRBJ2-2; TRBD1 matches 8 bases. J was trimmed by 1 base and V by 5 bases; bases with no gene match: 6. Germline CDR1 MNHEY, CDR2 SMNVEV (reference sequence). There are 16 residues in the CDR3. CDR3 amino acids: CASSHDRGWNTGELFF. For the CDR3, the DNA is TGTGCCAGCAGTCACGACAGGGGTTGGAACACCGGGGAGCTGTTTTTT.

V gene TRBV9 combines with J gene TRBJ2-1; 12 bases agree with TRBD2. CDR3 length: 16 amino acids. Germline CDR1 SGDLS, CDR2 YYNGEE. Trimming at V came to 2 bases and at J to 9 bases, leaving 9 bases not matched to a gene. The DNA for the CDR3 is TGTGCCAGCAGCGTTAGTTTACTAGCGGGAGGTATTGAGCAGTTCTTC. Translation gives CASSVSLLAGGIEQFF. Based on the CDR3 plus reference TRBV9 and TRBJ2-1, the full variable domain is DSGVTQTPKHLITATGQRVTLRCSPRSGDLSVYWYQQSLDQGLQFLIQYYNGEERAKGNILERFSAQQFPDLHSELNLSSLELGDSALYFCASSVSLLAGGIEQFFGPGTRLTVL.

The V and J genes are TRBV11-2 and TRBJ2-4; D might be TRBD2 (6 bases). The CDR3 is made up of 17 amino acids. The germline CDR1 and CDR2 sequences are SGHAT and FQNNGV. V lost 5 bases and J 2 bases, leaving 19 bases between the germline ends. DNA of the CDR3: TGTGCCAGCAGCCGCCCGGTTGCGGGGCCGACCAAAAACATTCAGTACTTC. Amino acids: CASSRPVAGPTKNIQYF.

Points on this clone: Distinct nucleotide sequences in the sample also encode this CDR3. CDR3 nucleotide sequence: TGTGCCATCAGGGAGGGACAGGGGAACAATCAGCCCCAGCATTTT. Translating it yields CAIREGQGNNQPQHF. The chain has TRBV10-3 and TRBJ1-5; 10 nucleotides line up with TRBD1. V dropped 6 bases and J dropped 3; count of bases not matched to a gene: 5. The germline V gene encodes CDR1 ENHRY and CDR2 SYGVKD. The CDR3 loop spans 15 amino acids.

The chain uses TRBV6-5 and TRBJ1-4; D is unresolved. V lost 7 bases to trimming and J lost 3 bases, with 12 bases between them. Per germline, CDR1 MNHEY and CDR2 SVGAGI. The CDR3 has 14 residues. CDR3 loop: CASIREYPNEKLFF. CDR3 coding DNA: TGTGCCAGCATCCGGGAGTACCCTAATGAAAAACTGTTTTTT.

Written as DNA, the CDR3 is TGTGCCAGCTCACCATCGACAGGGACGGGGATTCAGCCCCAGCATTTT. This sequence encodes CASSPSTGTGIQPQHF. This chain connects TRBV18 to TRBJ1-5; 7 bases agree with TRBD1. V lost 2 bases to trimming and J lost 6 bases; unmatched junction nucleotides: 10. Per germline, CDR1 KGHSH and CDR2 LQKENI. The CDR3 sequence is 16 residues long. Filled out from reference TRBV18 and TRBJ1-5, the complete variable domain reads NAGVMQNPRHLVRRRGQEARLRCSPMKGHSHVYWYRQLPEEGLKFMVYLQKENIIDESGMPKERFSAEFPKEGPSILRIQQVVRGDSAAYFCASSPSTGTGIQPQHFGDGTRLSIL.

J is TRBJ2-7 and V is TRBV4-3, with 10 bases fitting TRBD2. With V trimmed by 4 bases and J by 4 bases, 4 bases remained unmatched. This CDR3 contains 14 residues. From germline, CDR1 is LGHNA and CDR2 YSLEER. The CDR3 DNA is TGCGCCAGCAGCCCTACTAGCGGGGCGTACGAGCAGTACTTC. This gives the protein CASSPTSGAYEQYF.

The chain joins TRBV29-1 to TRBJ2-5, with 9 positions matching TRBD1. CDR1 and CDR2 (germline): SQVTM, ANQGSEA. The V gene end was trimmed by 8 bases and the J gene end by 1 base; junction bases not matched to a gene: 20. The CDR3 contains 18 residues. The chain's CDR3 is CSPPLEGQGKQRQETQYF. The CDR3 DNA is TGCAGCCCCCCATTAGAGGGACAGGGAAAACAACGCCAAGAGACCCAGTACTTC. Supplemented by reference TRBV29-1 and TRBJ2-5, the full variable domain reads SAVISQKPSRDICQRGTSLTIQCQVDSQVTMMFWYRQQPGQSLTLIATANQGSEATYESGFVIDKFPISRPNLTFSTLTVSNMSPEDSSIYLCSPPLEGQGKQRQETQYFGPGTRLLVL.

The CDR3 sequence: CASSYSISGIAFF. DNA for the CDR3: TGTGCCAGCAGTTACTCAATTTCGGGGATAGCTTTCTTT. The V and J genes are TRBV6-5 and TRBJ1-1; D is undetermined. Trimming shortened V by 0 bases and J by 10 bases, and 12 bases separated the two germline ends. The CDR3 extends over 13 amino acids. In germline, CDR1 is MNHEY, CDR2 SVGAGI.